This T cell receptor beta chain derives from a study of CD8 T cells in ankylosing spondylitis. The TCR beta libraries were generated through quantitative 5'-RACE incorporating molecular barcodes. TCRdb reprocessed the 5' RACE reads with MiXCR, giving one entry per CDR3 protein. Among 330,000 or so distinct CDR3 sequences, 6.5% to 10% were seen once, and the ten largest hold about 14%. Study-wide points: Blood of patients with ankylosing spondylitis appeared to be characterized by a TCR beta motif of eight highly homologous variants. Within matched ankylosing spondylitis synovial fluid, disease-linked clones were reportedly significantly enriched. Some motif variants were previously reported in reactive arthritis synovial fluid and blood.

This clonotype was counted only a few times. Its antigen is unknown. The ends lost 2 bases at V and 2 bases at J; junction bases unmatched: 6. The CDR3 has 16 residues. Germline-derived CDR1 and CDR2 are SGHRS and YFSETQ. The sequence was collected from a male donor with ankylosing spondylitis. The rearrangement links TRBV5-1 to TRBJ2-3; TRBD2 matches at 9 bases. The sample was blood, either unsorted or a sorted T cell fraction (not recorded which). CDR3 region: CASSLAWTSDTDTQYF. CDR3 nucleotides: TGCGCCAGCAGCTTAGCGTGGACTAGCGACACAGATACGCAGTATTTT.